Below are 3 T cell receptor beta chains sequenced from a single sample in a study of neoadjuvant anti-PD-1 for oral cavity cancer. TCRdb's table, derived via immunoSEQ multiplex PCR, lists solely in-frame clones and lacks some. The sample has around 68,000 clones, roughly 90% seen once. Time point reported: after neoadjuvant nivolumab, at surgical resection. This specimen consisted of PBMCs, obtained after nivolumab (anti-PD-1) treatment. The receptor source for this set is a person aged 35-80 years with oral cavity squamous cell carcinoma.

The CDR3 is CASSLSQNYEQYF. For the CDR3, the DNA is TGCGCCAGCAGCTTGTCTCAGAACTACGAGCAGTACTTC. The chain combines TRBV5-1 with TRBJ2-7; D unclear. CDR1 is SGHRS, CDR2 YFSETQ, per germline. The V and J ends lost 1 base and 3 bases respectively, with 8 bases between them. This CDR3 has 13 amino acids.

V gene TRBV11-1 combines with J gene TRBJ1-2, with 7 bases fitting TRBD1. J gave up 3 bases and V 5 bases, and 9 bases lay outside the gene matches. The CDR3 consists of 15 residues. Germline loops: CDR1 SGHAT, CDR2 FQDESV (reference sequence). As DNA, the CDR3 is TGTGCCAGCAGCCTCACAGGGGAATTTGACTATGGCTACACCTTC. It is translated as CASSLTGEFDYGYTF.

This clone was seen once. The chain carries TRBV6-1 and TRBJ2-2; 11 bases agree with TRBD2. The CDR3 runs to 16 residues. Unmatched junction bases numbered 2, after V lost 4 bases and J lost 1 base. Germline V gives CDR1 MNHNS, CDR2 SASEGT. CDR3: CASSGGLAENTGELFF. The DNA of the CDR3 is TGTGCCAGCAGTGGGGGACTAGCGGAGAACACCGGGGAGCTGTTTTTT.